These 16 T cell receptor beta chains share one sample of origin, sequenced in a study of OX40 agonist ivuxolimab in advanced cancers. Measured with immunoSEQ multiplex PCR; TCRdb has only the in-frame clones, and not every one. The sample has 6,000 or so clones, roughly 80% seen once; the top ten hold roughly 26%. The sample in question was CD4+ or CD8+ T cells sorted from blood, obtained in a trial of the OX40 agonist ivuxolimab. These receptors were collected from an adult with an advanced solid tumor such as melanoma, head and neck, liver or kidney cancer.

The V and J genes are TRBV7-9 and TRBJ2-7, with 11 bases aligning to TRBD2. The CDR3 spans 15 residues. The trim removed 4 bases at V and 3 bases at J, leaving 5 bases unmatched. From germline, CDR1 is SEHNR and CDR2 FQNEAQ (reference sequence). CDR3 in DNA: TGTGCCAGCAGCTCCTCTAGCGGGGGGAACTACGAGCAGTACTTC. It encodes CASSSSSGGNYEQYF.

The CDR3 DNA is TGTGCCAGCAGCTCCACTGTAGCGGGAGTGTCCTACAATGAGCAGTTCTTC. Its translation: CASSSTVAGVSYNEQFF. The rearrangement links TRBV7-6 to TRBJ2-1; TRBD2 matches 9 bases. Germline CDR1 SGHVS, CDR2 FNYEAQ. There are 17 residues in the CDR3. V trimming: 4 bases; J trimming: 1 base; junction bases outside the gene matches: 8. The full variable domain, in which reference TRBV7-6 and TRBJ2-1 provide the parts outside the CDR3, is GAGVSQSPRYKVTKRGQDVALRCDPISGHVSLYWYRQALGQGPEFLTYFNYEAQQDKSGLPNDRFSAERPEGSISTLTIQRTEQRDSAMYRCASSSTVAGVSYNEQFFGPGTRLTVL.

The chain carries TRBV19 and TRBJ2-1; 7 nucleotides line up with TRBD2. This CDR3 has 15 residues. V lost 5 bases and J lost 0; bases outside the gene matches: 4. CDR1 is LNHDA and CDR2 is SQIVND in the germline V gene (reference sequence). CDR3 residues: CASSYGGSSYNEQFF. CDR3 DNA sequence: TGTGCCAGTAGTTACGGCGGGAGCTCCTACAATGAGCAGTTCTTC.

The rearrangement uses TRBV19 and TRBJ2-2, with a weak D call TRBD1 (5 bases). CDR1 and CDR2 (germline): LNHDA, SQIVND (reference sequence). The V end was cut by 8 bases, the J end by 5 bases, with 24 bases between. The CDR3 consists of 17 residues. CDR3 sequence (DNA): TGTGCCAGTCAAATTCAGGGCTTTCAATCTTTGACCGGGGAGCTGTTTTTT. Its protein product is CASQIQGFQSLTGELFF.

The J gene is TRBJ2-4, the V gene TRBV9; D is undetermined. V was pared by 0 bases and J by 2 bases, with 3 bases between. The CDR3 consists of 13 residues. The germline CDR1 and CDR2 sequences are SGDLS and YYNGEE. Written as DNA, the CDR3 is TGTGCCAGCAGCGTAGGGACCAAAAACATTCAGTACTTC. Translation: CASSVGTKNIQYF.

The rearrangement links TRBV5-1 to TRBJ2-7, with 8 bases fitting TRBD1. V lost 0 bases to trimming and J lost 2 bases; unmatched junction nucleotides: 4. Looked up from germline, CDR1 is SGHRS and CDR2 is YFSETQ. The CDR3 length is 15 residues. CDR3 sequence (DNA): TGCGCCAGCAGCTTGGGACAGGGGCTCCCCTACGAGCAGTACTTC. This gives the protein CASSLGQGLPYEQYF.

This clone is labeled medium-sized. This chain uses TRBV6-1 with TRBJ2-7; D perhaps matches TRBD1 (6 bases). CDR3 size: 14 residues. The germline CDR1 and CDR2 sequences are MNHNS and SASEGT. Deletions cut 4 bases from V and 7 bases from J, with 17 bases between. In DNA form, the CDR3 reads TGTGCCAGCAGTGGGGGGACATGGATTGGGGAGCAGTACTTC. It yields the protein CASSGGTWIGEQYF.

The chain uses TRBV7-9 and TRBJ2-5, with D unresolved. TRBJ2-7 matches the DNA end more closely, so the J call is doubtful. Germline V gives CDR1 SEHNR, CDR2 FQNEAQ (reference sequence). This CDR3 region has 11 residues. This CDR3 reads CASSLSYEQYF. The CDR3 DNA is TGTGCCAGCAGCCTCTCCTACGAGCAGTACTTC.

V gene TRBV7-2 combines with J gene TRBJ2-3, with 11 bases that match TRBD1. Germline V lookup: CDR1 SGHTA, CDR2 FQGNSA. V shed 5 bases, J shed 3 bases, and the junction held 7 bases outside the gene matches. The CDR3 has 16 amino acids. The CDR3 DNA reads TGTGCCAGCAGCAACAGGGACAGGGGGTCGACAGATACGCAGTATTTT. It is translated as CASSNRDRGSTDTQYF.

This chain joins TRBV27 and TRBJ1-1, with a tentative D call TRBD1 (6 bases). From germline, CDR1 is MNHEY and CDR2 SMNVEV (reference sequence). V lost 5 bases and J 9 bases, leaving 28 bases between the germline ends. This CDR3 is 17 amino acids long. CDR3 protein: CASSPLGGEEAPFQAFF. As DNA, the CDR3 is TGTGCCAGCAGTCCCCTCGGGGGCGAGGAGGCACCTTTTCAAGCTTTCTTT.

This clone came up a few times. V is TRBV30 and J is TRBJ1-1; D not resolved. V was clipped by 4 bases and J by 1 base, with 10 bases between them. This CDR3 is 13 amino acids long. Germline V gives CDR1 GTSNPN, CDR2 SVGIG (reference sequence). The DNA of the CDR3 is TGTGCCTGGATGTTACCGCAGAACACTGAAGCTTTCTTT. It specifies CAWMLPQNTEAFF.

The chain uses TRBV4-1 and TRBJ1-3; D remains ambiguous. The CDR3 extends over 11 amino acids. Germline CDR1 MGHRA, CDR2 YSYEKL. V was shortened by 8 bases and J by 4 bases, with 6 bases between the two germline ends. CDR3: CASAVGNTIYF. For the CDR3, the DNA is TGCGCCAGCGCCGTGGGAAACACCATATATTTT.

V is TRBV29-1 and J is TRBJ1-2; 8 bases match TRBD1. The V gene end was trimmed by 7 bases and the J gene end by 3 bases; junction bases not matched to a gene: 4. The CDR3 runs 12 residues. CDR1 and CDR2 from the germline V gene are SQVTM and ANQGSEA. The DNA for the CDR3 is TGCAGCGCCACAGGGGGGGACTATGGCTACACCTTC. Its protein is CSATGGDYGYTF. The full variable domain, with the rest looked up from reference TRBV29-1 and TRBJ1-2, is SAVISQKPSRDICQRGTSLTIQCQVDSQVTMMFWYRQQPGQSLTLIATANQGSEATYESGFVIDKFPISRPNLTFSTLTVSNMSPEDSSIYLCSATGGDYGYTFGSGTRLTVV.

In regard to this clone: A single base separates this from a much larger clone, so it may be a read error. Other DNA sequences in this sample translate to the same CDR3. This chain connects TRBV10-2 to TRBJ1-2; TRBD1 might be the D (5 bases). The CDR3 extends over 14 amino acids. From germline, CDR1 is WSHSY and CDR2 SAAADI. The CDR3 protein is CASSESTDNYGYTF. The CDR3 nucleotides are TGCGCTAGCAGTGAGTCGACAGACAACTATGGCTACACCTTC.

The rearrangement links TRBV9 to TRBJ1-1; D not certain. The CDR3 extends over 18 amino acids. Germline-derived CDR1 and CDR2 are SGDLS and YYNGEE. V shed 0 bases and J shed 1 base, with 19 bases lying between them. The CDR3 loop reads CASSVVPPLDTENTEAFF. As DNA, the CDR3 is TGTGCCAGCAGCGTAGTCCCCCCGCTAGACACAGAGAACACTGAAGCTTTCTTT.

The chain combines TRBV7-9 with TRBJ1-5, with a weak D call TRBD1 (5 bases). The germline V and J ends were trimmed by 4 bases and 1 base, with 11 bases remaining between them. The germline V gene encodes CDR1 SEHNR and CDR2 FQNEAQ (reference sequence). The CDR3 runs to 15 residues. The CDR3 DNA is TGTGCCAGCAGCTCGGGGGAGTCGAGCAATCAGCCCCAGCATTTT. Protein product: CASSSGESSNQPQHF.